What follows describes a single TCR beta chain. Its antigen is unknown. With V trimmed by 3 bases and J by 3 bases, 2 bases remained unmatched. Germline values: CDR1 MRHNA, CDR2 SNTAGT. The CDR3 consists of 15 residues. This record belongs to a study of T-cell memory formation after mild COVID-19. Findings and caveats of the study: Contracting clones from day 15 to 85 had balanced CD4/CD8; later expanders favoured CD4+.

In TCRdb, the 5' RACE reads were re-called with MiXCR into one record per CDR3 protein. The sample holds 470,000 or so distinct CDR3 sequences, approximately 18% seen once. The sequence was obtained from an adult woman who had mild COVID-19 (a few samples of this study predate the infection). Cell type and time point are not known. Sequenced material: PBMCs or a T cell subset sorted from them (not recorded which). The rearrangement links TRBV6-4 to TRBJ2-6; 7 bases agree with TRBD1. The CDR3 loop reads CASSEQGYGANVLTF. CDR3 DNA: TGTGCCAGCAGTGAACAGGGGTATGGGGCCAACGTCCTGACTTTC.